The 16 T cell receptor beta chains listed next were all sequenced from one sample in a study of T-cell reconstitution after alpha-beta-depleted transplantation in children. Preparing the TCRbeta library involved the use of unique molecular identifiers. TCRdb redid the calling of the PCR reads with MiXCR, one entry per CDR3 protein. The sample has around 400,000 distinct CDR3 sequences; about a fifth are singletons. This specimen was PBMCs from the stem cell graft donor, taken from the stem cell graft. These receptors came from a human donor who donated a stem cell graft to a child with acute myeloid leukemia.

This clonotype was recorded at least ten times. The chain couples TRBV28 to TRBJ2-1; 8 bases agree with TRBD2. V lost 6 bases and J lost 5; bases outside the gene matches: 9. Germline CDR1 reads MDHEN; CDR2 reads SYDVKM. The CDR3 is 15 amino acids. CDR3 in DNA: TGTGCCAGCAGCTACCTGGCGGGAGGAAACAATGAGCAGTTCTTC. Translation gives CASSYLAGGNNEQFF.

This clonotype has only a few counts. The rearrangement joins TRBV20-1 to TRBJ2-3; D unresolved. The CDR3 runs 13 residues. V was pared by 6 bases and J by 6 bases, with 16 bases between. Germline V gene sequence: CDR1 DFQATT, CDR2 SNEGSKA (reference sequence). The chain's CDR3 is CSADPQARDTQYF. DNA for the CDR3: TGCAGTGCCGACCCTCAGGCCCGGGATACGCAGTATTTT.

This clonotype was counted a few times. This chain links TRBV10-3 with TRBJ2-1; 12 nucleotides match TRBD2. The CDR3 is 18 residues long. The germline CDR1 and CDR2 sequences are ENHRY and SYGVKD. V was pared by 2 bases and J by 0 bases, with 5 bases of the junction left unmatched. CDR3 protein: CAISEPGLAGNSYNEQFF. CDR3 sequence (DNA): TGTGCCATCAGTGAGCCAGGACTAGCGGGAAACTCCTACAATGAGCAGTTCTTC.

At least ten counts were recorded for this clonotype. The J gene is TRBJ2-3, the V gene TRBV10-3; 8 bases map to TRBD2. J was trimmed by 4 bases and V by 0 bases; bases with no gene match: 12. The CDR3 loop spans 18 amino acids. From germline, CDR1 is ENHRY and CDR2 SYGVKD. The CDR3 protein is CAISESASGRNMADTQYF. CDR3 nucleotides: TGTGCCATCAGTGAGTCAGCCAGCGGGAGAAATATGGCAGATACGCAGTATTTT.

This clonotype was counted only a few times. CDR3 in DNA: TGTGCCACCAGCAGATTTCTAGCGGACCAAGAGACCCAGTACTTC. The encoded protein is CATSRFLADQETQYF. V usage is TRBV15 and J usage is TRBJ2-5; 7 positions agree with TRBD2. V shed 2 bases and J 0 bases; nucleotides not matched to a gene: 3. There are 15 residues in the CDR3. Germline V gene lookup returns CDR1 LNHNV and CDR2 YYDKDF (reference sequence).

In this sample, this clonotype turned up a few times. This CDR3 reads CASSEETGETQYF. DNA of the CDR3: TGTGCCAGCAGCGAAGAGACAGGGGAGACCCAGTACTTC. This chain links TRBV25-1 with TRBJ2-5; 7 bases align to TRBD1. This CDR3 has 13 amino acids. Germline V gives CDR1 MGHDK, CDR2 SYGVNS. The trim removed 6 bases at V and 5 bases at J, leaving 6 bases unmatched.

The CDR3 region is CASRGTVDQPQHF. The CDR3 DNA sequence: TGTGCCAGCAGGGGGACAGTTGATCAGCCCCAGCATTTT. The chain is built from TRBV28 and TRBJ1-5, with 7 bases aligning to TRBD1. The ends lost 6 bases at V and 5 bases at J; junction bases unmatched: 4. Germline CDR1 MDHEN, CDR2 SYDVKM. CDR3 size: 13 residues.

This clonotype showed up just a few times. This chain uses TRBV12-3 or TRBV12-4 with TRBJ2-3; 12 bases are a match to TRBD2. The CDR3 spans 14 residues. V lost 4 bases to trimming and J lost 5 bases; unmatched junction nucleotides: 1. The DNA for the CDR3 is TGTGCCAGCAGTTCGACTAGCGGGGGAGATACGCAGTATTTT. Amino acids: CASSSTSGGDTQYF.

The chain links TRBV28 to TRBJ2-6; tentatively, D is TRBD2 (6 bases). The germline CDR1 and CDR2 sequences are MDHEN and SYDVKM. V was pared by 6 bases and J by 0 bases, with 9 bases between. CDR3 size: 15 residues. The CDR3 reads CASSPGVSGANVLTF. CDR3 DNA: TGTGCCAGCAGCCCGGGAGTCTCTGGGGCCAACGTCCTGACTTTC.

Only a few counts were recorded for this clonotype. The rearrangement uses TRBV29-1 and TRBJ1-1, with a weak D call TRBD1 (5 bases). The V end was cut by 7 bases, the J end by 0 bases, with 21 bases between. The CDR3 runs to 16 residues. Germline V CDR1 and CDR2: SQVTM, ANQGSEA. CDR3 protein: CSADLTEINMNTEAFF. CDR3 nucleotides: TGCAGCGCCGACTTGACAGAAATAAACATGAACACTGAAGCTTTCTTT. Supplemented by reference TRBV29-1 and TRBJ1-1, the full variable domain reads SAVISQKPSRDICQRGTSLTIQCQVDSQVTMMFWYRQQPGQSLTLIATANQGSEATYESGFVIDKFPISRPNLTFSTLTVSNMSPEDSSIYLCSADLTEINMNTEAFFGQGTRLTVV.

This sequence joins TRBV7-9 and TRBJ2-3; D gene unclear. Germline values: CDR1 SEHNR, CDR2 FQNEAQ (reference sequence). This CDR3 comprises 17 residues. The V and J ends lost 1 base and 0 bases respectively, with 14 bases between them. CDR3 loop: CASSLVARITSTDTQYF. The DNA for the CDR3 is TGTGCCAGCAGCTTAGTAGCACGGATTACTAGCACAGATACGCAGTATTTT.

This clonotype was counted ten times or more. Compared with germline, one end of the junction differs, possibly owing to a read error. The rearrangement joins TRBV12-3 or TRBV12-4 to TRBJ2-5; D not resolved. Judging by the DNA end, TRBJ2-3 fits better; the J call may be wrong. The CDR3 covers 11 residues. CDR3 residues: CASSLGGTQYF. The CDR3 nucleotides read TGTGCCAGCAGCTTAGGCGGTACGCAGTATTTT.

The chain joins TRBV13 to TRBJ2-7; 10 bases align to TRBD2. This CDR3 spans 17 amino acids. Germline V gene sequence: CDR1 PRHDT, CDR2 FYEKMQ (reference sequence). V lost 3 bases and J lost 4; bases outside the gene matches: 12. CDR3 protein: CASSFLGRAGGPYEQYF. DNA of the CDR3: TGTGCCAGCAGCTTTCTGGGGCGAGCGGGAGGGCCTTACGAGCAGTACTTC.

The rearrangement uses TRBV29-1 and TRBJ2-1; TRBD2 agrees at 8 bases. There are 15 residues in the CDR3. CDR1 and CDR2 (germline): SQVTM, ANQGSEA. V lost 7 bases and J lost 10; bases outside the gene matches: 18. For the CDR3, the DNA is TGCAGCGCCCCATTAGTTGTCGGGAGGGCAGGGGAGCAGTTCTTC. Translation: CSAPLVVGRAGEQFF.

In this sample, this clonotype turned up a few times. The V and J genes are TRBV20-1 and TRBJ1-4; 8 nucleotides match TRBD1. The CDR3 covers 14 residues. Germline CDR1 reads DFQATT; CDR2 reads SNEGSKA (reference sequence). With V trimmed by 4 bases and J by 4 bases, 5 bases remained unmatched. The CDR3 protein is CSATPGQVNEKLFF. In DNA, the CDR3 is TGCAGTGCTACCCCGGGACAGGTTAATGAAAAACTGTTTTTT.

This clonotype was picked up many times. The chain has TRBV6-6 and TRBJ2-1; D gene ambiguous. The CDR3 contains 16 residues. Trimming took 8 bases from V and 0 from J, leaving 17 bases between them. The germline CDR1 and CDR2 sequences are MNHNY and SVGAGI (reference sequence). The CDR3 bases are TGTGCCAGCGTAACCAGGACGCCAGACTCCTACAATGAGCAGTTCTTC. Translation gives CASVTRTPDSYNEQFF.